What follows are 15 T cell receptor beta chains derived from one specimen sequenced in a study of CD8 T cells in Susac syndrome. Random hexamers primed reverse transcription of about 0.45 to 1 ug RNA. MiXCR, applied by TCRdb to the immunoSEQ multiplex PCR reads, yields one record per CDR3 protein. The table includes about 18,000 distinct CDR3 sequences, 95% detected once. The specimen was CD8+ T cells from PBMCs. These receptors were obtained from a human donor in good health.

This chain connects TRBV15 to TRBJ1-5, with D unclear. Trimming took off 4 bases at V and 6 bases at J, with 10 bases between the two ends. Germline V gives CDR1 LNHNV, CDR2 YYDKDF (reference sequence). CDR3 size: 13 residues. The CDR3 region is CATSTNLGQPQHF. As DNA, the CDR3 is TGTGCCACCAGCACCAATCTTGGTCAGCCCCAGCATTTT.

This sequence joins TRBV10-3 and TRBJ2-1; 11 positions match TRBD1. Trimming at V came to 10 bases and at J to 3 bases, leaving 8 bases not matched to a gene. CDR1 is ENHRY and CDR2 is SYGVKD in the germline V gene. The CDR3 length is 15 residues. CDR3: CATGQGAEFYNEQFF. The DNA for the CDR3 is TGTGCCACCGGACAGGGGGCAGAATTCTACAATGAGCAGTTCTTC.

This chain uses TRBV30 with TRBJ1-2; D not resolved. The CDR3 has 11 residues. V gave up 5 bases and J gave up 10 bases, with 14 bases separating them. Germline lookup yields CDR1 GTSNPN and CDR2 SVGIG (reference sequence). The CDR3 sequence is CAWEGRGYYTF. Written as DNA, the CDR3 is TGTGCCTGGGAAGGACGAGGGTACTACACCTTC.

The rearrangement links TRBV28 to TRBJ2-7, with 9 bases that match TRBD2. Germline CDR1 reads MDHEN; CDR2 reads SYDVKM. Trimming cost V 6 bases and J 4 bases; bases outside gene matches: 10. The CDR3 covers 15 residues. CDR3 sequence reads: CASRATGTSRYEQYF. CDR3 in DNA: TGTGCCAGCAGGGCAACCGGGACTAGCAGATACGAGCAGTACTTC.

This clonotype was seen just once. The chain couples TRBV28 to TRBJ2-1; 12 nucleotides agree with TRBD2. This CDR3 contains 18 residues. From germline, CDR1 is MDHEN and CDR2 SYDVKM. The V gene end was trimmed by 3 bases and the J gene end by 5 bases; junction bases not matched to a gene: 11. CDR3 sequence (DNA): TGTGCCAGCAGTTTGCCCTACTGGACTAGCGGGAACAACAATGAGCAGTTCTTC. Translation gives CASSLPYWTSGNNNEQFF.

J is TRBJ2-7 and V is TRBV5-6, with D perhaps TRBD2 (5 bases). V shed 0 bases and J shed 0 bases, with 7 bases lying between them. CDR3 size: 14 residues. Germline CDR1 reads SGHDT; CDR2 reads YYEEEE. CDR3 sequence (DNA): TGTGCCAGCAGCTTGGCCCGGGACTCCTACGAGCAGTACGTC. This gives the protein CASSLARDSYEQYV.

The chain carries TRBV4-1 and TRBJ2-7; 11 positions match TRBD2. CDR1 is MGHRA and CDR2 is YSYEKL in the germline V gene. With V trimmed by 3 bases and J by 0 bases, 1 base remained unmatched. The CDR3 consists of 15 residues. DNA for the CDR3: TGCGCCAGCAGCCATACTAGCGGGAGCTCCTACGAGCAGTACTTC. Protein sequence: CASSHTSGSSYEQYF.

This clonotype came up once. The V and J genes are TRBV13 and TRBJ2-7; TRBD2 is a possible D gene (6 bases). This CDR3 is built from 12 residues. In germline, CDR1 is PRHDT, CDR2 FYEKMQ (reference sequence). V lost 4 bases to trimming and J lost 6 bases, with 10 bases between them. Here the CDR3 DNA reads TGTGCCAGCAGCTCGACTAGAGGCGAGCAGTACTTC. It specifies CASSSTRGEQYF.

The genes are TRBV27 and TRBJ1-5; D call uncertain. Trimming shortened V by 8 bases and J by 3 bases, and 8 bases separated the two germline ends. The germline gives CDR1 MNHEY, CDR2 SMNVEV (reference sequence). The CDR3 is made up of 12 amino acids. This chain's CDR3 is CASSRTNQPQHF. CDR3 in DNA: TGTGCCAGCTCAAGGACCAATCAGCCCCAGCATTTT.

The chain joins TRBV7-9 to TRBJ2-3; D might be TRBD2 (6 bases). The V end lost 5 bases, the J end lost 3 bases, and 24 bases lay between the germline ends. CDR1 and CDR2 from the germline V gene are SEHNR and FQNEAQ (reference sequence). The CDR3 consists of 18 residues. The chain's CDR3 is CASSRSLGRRELTDTQYF. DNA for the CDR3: TGTGCCAGCAGCCGTTCCTTGGGGAGGAGGGAATTGACAGATACGCAGTATTTT.

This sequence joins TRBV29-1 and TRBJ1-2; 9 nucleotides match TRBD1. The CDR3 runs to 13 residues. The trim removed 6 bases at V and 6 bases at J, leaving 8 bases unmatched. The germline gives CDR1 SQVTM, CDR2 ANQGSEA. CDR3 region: CSVQQGATDGYTF. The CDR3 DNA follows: TGCAGCGTGCAACAGGGGGCCACGGATGGCTACACCTTC.

CDR3: CASSPTGTAYEQYF. The CDR3 coding sequence is TGTGCCAGCTCACCGACAGGGACCGCCTACGAGCAGTACTTC. The chain uses TRBV18 and TRBJ2-7; 7 nucleotides match TRBD1. This CDR3 contains 14 residues. The germline V gene encodes CDR1 KGHSH and CDR2 LQKENI. Trimming cost V 3 bases and J 2 bases; bases outside gene matches: 4.

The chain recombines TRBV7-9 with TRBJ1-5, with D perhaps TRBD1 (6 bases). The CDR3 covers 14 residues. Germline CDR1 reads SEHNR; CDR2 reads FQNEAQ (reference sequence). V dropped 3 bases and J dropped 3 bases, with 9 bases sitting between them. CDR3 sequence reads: CASSFGQSNQPQHF. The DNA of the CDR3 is TGTGCCAGCAGCTTTGGACAGTCCAATCAGCCCCAGCATTTT.

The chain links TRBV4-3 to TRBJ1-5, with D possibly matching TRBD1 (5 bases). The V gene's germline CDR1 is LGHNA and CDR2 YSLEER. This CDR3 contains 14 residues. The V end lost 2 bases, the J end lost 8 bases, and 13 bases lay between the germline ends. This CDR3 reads CASSQISGGEPQHF. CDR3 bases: TGCGCCAGCAGCCAAATCAGTGGGGGGGAGCCCCAGCATTTT.

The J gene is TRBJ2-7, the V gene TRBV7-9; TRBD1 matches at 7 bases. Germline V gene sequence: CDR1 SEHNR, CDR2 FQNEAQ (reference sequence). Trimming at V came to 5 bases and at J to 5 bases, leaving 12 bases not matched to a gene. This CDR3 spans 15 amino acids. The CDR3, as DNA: TGTGCCAGCAGCCTACGCGACAGGGATATCGACGAGCAGTACTTC. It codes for CASSLRDRDIDEQYF.